This entry lists 13 T cell receptor beta chains sequenced from one sample in a study of T cell clones after liver transplantation. The table came from immunoSEQ multiplex PCR; TCRdb's copy has only in-frame clones and leaves some out. The repertoire includes around 97,000 clones, under 90% of them detected once, and roughly 2.8% sits in the top ten. This material consisted of CD4+ T cells from blood, taken around 48 months after liver transplant. The receptors originated from a human patient who received a liver transplant. Among the T cells, some may be from the graft donor.

This clone was counted between two and nine times. This chain uses TRBV7-3 with TRBJ2-1; a possible D gene is TRBD1 (8 bases). The V gene lost 5 bases and the J gene lost 3 bases, with 17 bases spanning the gap. Germline assignment: CDR1 SGHTA and CDR2 FQGTGA. The CDR3 is 16 residues long. The CDR3 here is CASSPQGAGVYNEQFF. For the CDR3, the DNA is TGTGCCAGCAGCCCTCAGGGGGCGGGAGTCTACAATGAGCAGTTCTTC.

This clone was detected a few times. The chain recombines TRBV5-1 with TRBJ2-2, with D tentatively TRBD2 (6 bases). Germline CDR1 reads SGHRS; CDR2 reads YFSETQ. The ends were cut back, 4 bases at V and 7 bases at J, with 23 bases in the middle. The CDR3 loop spans 17 amino acids. Here the CDR3 reads CASSGLGRDLVGGELFF. CDR3 DNA: TGCGCCAGCAGCGGTCTCGGGCGGGATTTGGTCGGCGGGGAGCTGTTTTTT.

This clone was counted a few times. The J gene is TRBJ1-6, the V gene TRBV6-5; 8 bases are shared with TRBD1. CDR1 is MNHEY and CDR2 is SVGAGI in the germline V gene. The J segment lost 5 bases and the V segment lost 9 bases, leaving 9 bases of the junction unmatched. The CDR3 loop spans 15 amino acids. CDR3 DNA: TGTGCCAGTGGACAGGGTGCATCCCATAATTCACCCCTCCACTTT. This codes for CASGQGASHNSPLHF.

Points on this clone: Different DNA sequences within this sample yield the same CDR3. The rearrangement uses TRBV6-5 and TRBJ1-1; perhaps TRBD1 as D (6 bases). Germline V lookup: CDR1 MNHEY, CDR2 SVGAGI. This CDR3 has 14 amino acids. V was clipped by 6 bases and J by 0 bases, with 11 bases between them. CDR3 residues: CASSPTGVNTEAFF. CDR3 DNA sequence: TGTGCCAGCAGCCCGACAGGCGTGAACACTGAAGCTTTCTTT.

This clone was observed once. Germline is not matched at one junction end, which may reflect a read error. This chain uses TRBV18 with TRBJ2-1; TRBD1 matches at 9 bases. Germline V CDR1 and CDR2: KGHSH, LQKENI. This CDR3 has 18 amino acids. CDR3 DNA: TGTGCCAGCACACCTGATTTTACCGGGACAGGGCAGTGGAATGAGCAGTTCTTC. Translated: CASTPDFTGTGQWNEQFF.

This clone was picked up a small number of times. The V and J genes are TRBV28 and TRBJ1-4; 12 bases align to TRBD1. The CDR3 is 16 residues long. J gave up 6 bases and V 0 bases, and 2 bases lay outside the gene matches. The germline CDR1 and CDR2 sequences are MDHEN and SYDVKM. CDR3 region: CASSLWGTGGHEKLFF. CDR3 bases: TGTGCCAGCAGTTTATGGGGGACAGGGGGCCATGAAAAACTGTTTTTT.

V is TRBV7-2 and J is TRBJ2-1, with 9 bases lining up with TRBD1. CDR1 and CDR2 (germline): SGHTA, FQGNSA. With 3 bases clipped from V and 6 bases from J, the junction kept 6 bases outside the gene matches. The CDR3 contains 15 residues. CDR3 coding DNA: TGTGCCAGCAGCTTGGGACAGGGAAGACCCAATGAGCAGTTCTTC. This translates into CASSLGQGRPNEQFF.

The V and J genes are TRBV5-4 and TRBJ1-1; 7 nucleotides align to TRBD1. V lost 3 bases and J lost 0; bases outside the gene matches: 5. From germline, CDR1 is SGHNT and CDR2 YYREEE (reference sequence). There are 15 residues in the CDR3. CDR3: CASSSDRVMNTEAFF. Written as DNA, the CDR3 is TGTGCCAGCAGCTCTGACAGGGTTATGAACACTGAAGCTTTCTTT.

V gene TRBV7-8 combines with J gene TRBJ2-2; D unresolved. CDR1 is SGHVS and CDR2 is FQNEAQ in the germline V gene. The CDR3 contains 14 residues. The ends were cut back, 0 bases at V and 2 bases at J, with 4 bases in the middle. CDR3 amino acids: CASSLALNTGELFF. In DNA form, the CDR3 reads TGTGCCAGCAGCTTAGCACTAAACACCGGGGAGCTGTTTTTT.

This chain links TRBV12-2 with TRBJ2-2; the table names TRBD2, a call not compared with the DNA. TRBV12-2 is recorded as a pseudogene. The length of the CDR3 is 13 residues. The chain's CDR3 is CASRSGGPGELFF. CDR3 DNA sequence: TGTGCAAGTCGCTCCGGGGGGCCCGGGGAGCTGTTTTTT.

V usage is TRBV6-6 and J usage is TRBJ1-5; D may be TRBD1 (5 bases). CDR1 and CDR2 from the germline V gene are MNHNY and SVGAGI (reference sequence). The length of the CDR3 is 14 residues. V was cut by 7 bases and J by 2 bases, with 12 bases left in between. CDR3 nucleotide sequence: TGTGCCAGCATGGTAACAGGAGGCAATCAGCCCCAGCATTTT. It translates to CASMVTGGNQPQHF.

The chain carries TRBV7-3 and TRBJ2-2, with D possibly being TRBD1 or TRBD2 (6 bases each). Germline-derived CDR1 and CDR2 are SGHTA and FQGTGA. Trimming cost V 6 bases and J 2 bases, with 16 bases left between them. The CDR3 is 16 residues long. DNA for the CDR3: TGTGCCAGCAGTGCGGGGAGCAGGGGCAACACCGGGGAGCTGTTTTTT. Translating gives CASSAGSRGNTGELFF.

The chain couples TRBV5-1 to TRBJ1-4; 8 bases match TRBD1. The V gene's germline CDR1 is SGHRS and CDR2 YFSETQ. The length of the CDR3 is 16 residues. The V and J ends lost 5 bases and 0 bases, in that order; junction bases with no gene match: 6. CDR3 region: CASRATGAPTNEKLFF. CDR3 sequence (DNA): TGCGCCAGCAGAGCGACAGGGGCCCCAACTAATGAAAAACTGTTTTTT.